This T cell receptor beta chain was documented in a study of T cells in localized non-small cell lung cancer. CDR1 is SGHRS and CDR2 is YFSETQ in the germline V gene. This CDR3 contains 11 residues. Trimming removed 4 bases from V and 7 bases from J, with 8 bases in between. The data were produced by immunoSEQ multiplex PCR, yet TCRdb's version contains in-frame clones alone and is incomplete. The top ten hold approximately 22% of the sample, which has about 20,000 clones, approximately 91% seen once. This sequence joins TRBV5-1 and TRBJ1-1; D is undetermined. Here the sequenced sample was PBMCs, taken before any cancer treatment. This receptor was identified in a man aged 35 to 69 with stage II squamous cell lung carcinoma. Written as DNA, the CDR3 is TGCGCCAGCAGCGAGGACCATGAAGCTTTCTTT. This codes for CASSEDHEAFF.